A single T cell receptor (beta chain) is shown here with its context. The assay was immunoSEQ multiplex PCR, and TCRdb's table has in-frame clones only and misses some. Of fewer than 85,000 clones listed, approximately 94% are singletons. This sample was included in a study of control samples from healthy donors and cancer patients. Germline V gene lookup returns CDR1 MNHEY and CDR2 SVGAGI. V was clipped by 0 bases and J by 0 bases, with 11 bases between them. The CDR3 consists of 16 residues. The material sequenced was blood. The gene calls are TRBV6-5 and TRBJ1-1; the D is unclear. This clonotype was sampled from a woman younger than 45 in good health. The CDR3 DNA follows: TGTGCCAGCAGTTACTCCCGCCTAAACCTGAACACTGAAGCTTTCTTT. It encodes CASSYSRLNLNTEAFF.